This T cell receptor (beta chain) was identified in a study of T cell repertoires in cytomegalovirus infection. Overall study context: The authors relied on CMV epitopes, both recently identified HLA-C-restricted and well-studied HLA-B-restricted. Evidence of both CMV infection and a matching HLA type came from public TCR beta signatures. Regarding the study as a whole: Using cumulative public TCR beta family frequency, the authors identified those who carried CMV together with the relevant HLA.

The CDR3 length is 17 residues. The junction had 10 bases not matched to a gene; V was cut back by 5 bases and J by 4 bases. In germline, CDR1 is SGHTA, CDR2 FQGNSA. About this clonotype: Its antigen is currently unknown.

TCRdb called the reads again in MiXCR, with one record for every CDR3 protein. The data show about 57,000 distinct CDR3 sequences, over 20% seen once. V gene TRBV7-2 combines with J gene TRBJ2-1; 11 bases match TRBD2. The origin of this receptor is a human donor in good health (CMV status not recorded). Some clones in this sample may be carry-over from other donors' samples. The sample consisted of CD8+ T cells from cultured PBMCs, taken from culture after CMV antigen stimulation. In DNA form, the CDR3 reads TGTGCCAGCAGCCCTGGAGGGGGACTAGCGGCTTACAATGAGCAGTTCTTC. Translating it yields CASSPGGGLAAYNEQFF.